This TCR beta chain was recorded in a study of blood T cell repertoires in COVID-19. Turning to the study itself: The United States, Italy and Spain were the sources of the acute and convalescent COVID-19 samples.

V was trimmed by 5 bases and J by 3 bases, leaving 13 bases between them. Germline V gene lookup returns CDR1 SGHNT and CDR2 YENEEA. The CDR3 is 15 residues long. TCRdb's table, derived via immunoSEQ multiplex PCR, lists solely in-frame clones and lacks some. Among roughly 65,000 clones, around 79% were seen once, and the ten largest hold 15% to 20%. The origin of this receptor is a man aged 55 to 69 with acute or convalescent COVID-19. Sequencing was done on a sample of peripheral blood. The chain employs TRBV11-3 and TRBJ2-2; weak D call: TRBD1 (6 bases). CDR3 amino acids: CASSRSGHHTGELFF. CDR3 coding DNA: TGTGCCAGCAGCCGATCGGGACATCACACCGGGGAGCTGTTTTTT.